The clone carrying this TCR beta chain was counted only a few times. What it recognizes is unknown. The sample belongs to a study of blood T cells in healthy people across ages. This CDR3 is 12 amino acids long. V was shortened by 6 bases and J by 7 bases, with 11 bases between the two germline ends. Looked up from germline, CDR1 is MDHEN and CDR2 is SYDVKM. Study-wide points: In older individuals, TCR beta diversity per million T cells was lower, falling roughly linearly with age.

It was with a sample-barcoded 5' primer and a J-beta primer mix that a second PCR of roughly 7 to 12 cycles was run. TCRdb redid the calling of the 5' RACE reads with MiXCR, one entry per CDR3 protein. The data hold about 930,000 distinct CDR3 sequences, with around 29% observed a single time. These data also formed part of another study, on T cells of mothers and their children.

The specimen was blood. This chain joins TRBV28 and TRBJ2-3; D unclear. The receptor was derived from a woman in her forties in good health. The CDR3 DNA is TGTGCCAGCAGGACCGGAGCAAATACGCAGTATTTT. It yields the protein CASRTGANTQYF.